These 14 T cell receptor beta chains were sequenced from one sample in a study of identical twins listed by TCRdb under 2016. Receptor amplification or capture employed 5' RACE. Sequenced on an Illumina HiSeq 2000. In TCRdb, the public reads were trimmed at Q25 with fastp and aligned with MiXCR, with productive beta chains retained. Every distinct CDR3 protein forms one entry, paired with its most common genes and DNA. The sample table shows more than 600,000 distinct CDR3 sequences, and around a sixth are seen once. The leading ten clones occupy around 12% of the sample. These same records also appear under a second study, on T cells expressing NK-cell markers.

Source material: PBMCs. The receptor set was obtained from a woman in her late teens or twenties in good health.

This clonotype has only a few counts. This chain connects TRBV12-3 or TRBV12-4 to TRBJ2-1, with TRBD2 identical over 9 bases. Trimming removed 8 bases from V and 4 bases from J; junction bases left unmatched: 6. The CDR3 has 14 residues. The CDR3 region is CASATAGGYNEQFF. CDR3 DNA: TGTGCCAGCGCTACCGCGGGAGGGTACAATGAGCAGTTCTTC.

This clonotype was seen more than once but under ten times. The chain has TRBV7-6 and TRBJ2-3; D is undetermined. Germline CDR1 is SGHVS and CDR2 is FNYEAQ. CDR3 length equals 15 residues. V gave up 6 bases and J gave up 0 bases, with 13 bases separating them. CDR3 coding DNA: TGTGCCAGCAGTCTCTTTGGAAAGAGCACAGATACGCAGTATTTT. Translated: CASSLFGKSTDTQYF.

This clonotype has a handful of counts. V gene TRBV20-1 combines with J gene TRBJ1-1; a weak D match, TRBD1 (5 bases). The CDR3 covers 14 residues. V was clipped by 5 bases and J by 5 bases, with 18 bases between them. CDR1 and CDR2 (germline): DFQATT, SNEGSKA (reference sequence). CDR3 coding DNA: TGCAGTGCTCCAGCTACCAGGGTGGGAACTGAAGCTTTCTTT. Protein product: CSAPATRVGTEAFF.

This clonotype was found a few times. The chain is built from TRBV18 and TRBJ1-2; D gene ambiguous. Looked up from germline, CDR1 is KGHSH and CDR2 is LQKENI. The CDR3 has 12 residues. The V end lost 3 bases, the J end lost 8 bases, and 10 bases lay between the germline ends. The CDR3 bases are TGTGCCAGCTCACCGGGTTATCGCGGCTACACCTTC. Translation gives CASSPGYRGYTF.

This clonotype was picked up a small number of times. The chain is built from TRBV6-5 and TRBJ1-3; D not resolved. CDR1 is MNHEY, CDR2 SVGAGI, per germline. Trimming removed 4 bases from V and 4 bases from J, with 14 bases in between. This CDR3 has 15 residues. Written as DNA, the CDR3 is TGTGCCAGCAGTTCCCCAGGACTTAGGGGAAACACCATATATTTT. Translation gives CASSSPGLRGNTIYF.

This clonotype turned up a few times. The J gene is TRBJ2-3, the V gene TRBV20-1; D is possibly TRBD2 (5 bases). Between the trimmed V and J ends, which lost 5 bases and 4 bases, there was a span of 13 bases. This CDR3 region has 13 residues. Germline V CDR1 and CDR2: DFQATT, SNEGSKA (reference sequence). The CDR3 spells CSAPFAGADTQYF. The CDR3 bases are TGCAGTGCTCCCTTTGCGGGCGCAGATACGCAGTATTTT.

This clonotype has more than one count but fewer than ten. J is TRBJ2-1 and V is TRBV6-2 or TRBV6-3; 11 bases line up with TRBD2. Germline V lookup: CDR1 MNHEY, CDR2 SVGEGT. The V gene end was trimmed by 2 bases and the J gene end by 5 bases; junction bases not matched to a gene: 14. This CDR3 is 19 amino acids long. This chain's CDR3 is CASSYNPRIAGGTHNEQFF. CDR3 coding DNA: TGTGCCAGCAGTTACAACCCTCGGATAGCGGGAGGGACTCACAATGAGCAGTTCTTC.

The chain uses TRBV7-6 and TRBJ2-1; D call uncertain. The CDR3 is 14 residues long. Germline loops: CDR1 SGHVS, CDR2 FNYEAQ. Trimming took off 2 bases at V and 5 bases at J, with 10 bases between the two ends. The CDR3 region is CASSLLLHNNEQFF. For the CDR3, the DNA is TGTGCCAGCAGCTTACTCCTACACAACAATGAGCAGTTCTTC.

This clonotype has just a few counts. The chain uses TRBV6-4 and TRBJ2-3, with 7 bases aligning to TRBD2. The CDR3 extends over 15 amino acids. J was trimmed by 7 bases and V by 3 bases; bases with no gene match: 10. From germline, CDR1 is MRHNA and CDR2 SNTAGT. CDR3 protein: CASSEQPGGGNTQYF. CDR3 DNA sequence: TGTGCCAGCAGTGAACAACCGGGGGGAGGGAATACGCAGTATTTT.

This clonotype was seen only a few times. The chain carries TRBV10-3 and TRBJ2-3; D tentatively fits TRBD1 or TRBD2 (6 bases each). Germline CDR1 and CDR2: ENHRY and SYGVKD. V gave up 8 bases and J gave up 3 bases, with 12 bases separating them. CDR3 length equals 13 residues. The CDR3: CAIGGLETDTQYF. The DNA for the CDR3 is TGTGCCATCGGGGGGCTCGAGACAGATACGCAGTATTTT.

The chain combines TRBV11-1 with TRBJ2-1; 15 nucleotides align to TRBD2. Germline CDR1 and CDR2: SGHAT and FQDESV (reference sequence). The V segment lost 5 bases and the J segment 4 bases; nucleotides outside the gene matches: 9. CDR3 length: 18 residues. CDR3 bases: TGTGCCAGCAGCCATAGGACTAGCGGGAGGGCCGCGTACAATGAGCAGTTCTTC. Protein: CASSHRTSGRAAYNEQFF.

The chain employs TRBV20-1 and TRBJ2-1; 10 bases match TRBD2. With V trimmed by 5 bases and J by 8 bases, 12 bases remained unmatched. CDR3 length: 15 residues. CDR1 and CDR2 (germline): DFQATT, SNEGSKA (reference sequence). The CDR3 region has the DNA TGCAGTGCTGACCCCCCAGCGGGGGGGTCCGATGAGCAGTTCTTC. Its translation is CSADPPAGGSDEQFF.

The chain has TRBV3-1 and TRBJ1-3; no clear D. Looked up from germline, CDR1 is LGHDT and CDR2 is YNNKEL (reference sequence). The CDR3 is made up of 14 amino acids. V dropped 1 base and J dropped 2 bases, with 6 bases sitting between them. As DNA, the CDR3 is TGTGCCAGCAGCCAAGGACATACTGGAAACACCATATATTTT. Protein: CASSQGHTGNTIYF.

The chain uses TRBV6-1 and TRBJ1-1, with TRBD1 identical over 9 bases. The CDR3 totals 15 residues. Germline loops: CDR1 MNHNS, CDR2 SASEGT. Losses at the gene ends were 6 bases for V and 6 bases for J; bases not matched to a gene: 11. CDR3 sequence: CASRALRTGDAEAFF. For the CDR3, the DNA is TGTGCCAGCAGGGCTCTCCGGACAGGGGACGCTGAAGCTTTCTTT.